The source of this T cell receptor beta chain is a study of blood T cell repertoires in COVID-19. Study in general: Spain, Italy and the United States supplied samples that represented acute and convalescent COVID-19. The analysed material was cDNA or gDNA that came from T cells, B-cell-depleted T cells, or PBMCs.

Germline V lookup: CDR1 MNHEY, CDR2 SVGAGI. The CDR3 totals 15 residues. Trimming left V 5 bases short and J 7 bases short, with 18 bases between. Per the original data handling: Estimation of nucleated cell counts was performed using reference gene primer amplification. Assay used: immunoSEQ multiplex PCR; TCRdb lists only in-frame clones, some missing. D and trimming come from the DNA, and the V and J calls and clone size come from that table. This sample has around 200,000 clones, with less than 90% found just once. The chain has TRBV6-5 and TRBJ1-5, with D possibly matching TRBD1 (6 bases). The sample was peripheral blood. The receptor was derived from a man in his thirties or forties with acute or convalescent COVID-19. The CDR3 loop is CASSRKNTGTQPQHF. In DNA form, the CDR3 reads TGTGCCAGCAGTCGCAAAAATACAGGGACCCAGCCCCAGCATTTT.